Sequencing of this T cell receptor beta chain was carried out in a study of CD8+ T cells in alopecia areata. The study's findings and limits: Besides other cells, scalp samples also yield sequences of resident alphabeta T cells from normal skin.

CDR3 size: 14 residues. Per germline, CDR1 SGHTA and CDR2 FQGNSA. Deletions cut 2 bases from V and 3 bases from J, with 10 bases between. This clone was observed a handful of times. Its antigen is still unknown. Extraction and reverse transcription of RNA yielded cDNA as the sequencing template. Only in-frame clones appear in the TCRdb table, and some are missing; sequencing was by immunoSEQ multiplex PCR. The repertoire holds 95,000 to 100,000 clones, with 50% to 75% as singletons. Treatment reported: oral pan-JAK inhibitor, 5-10 mg twice daily. Punch biopsies of lesional scalp, plus peripheral blood, were taken from alopecia areata patients.

Sequences were derived from CD8+ T cells sorted from blood, sampled at week 4, from a patient treated with tofacitinib. V gene TRBV7-2 combines with J gene TRBJ2-5; maybe TRBD2 (6 bases). This clonotype was sampled from a human donor with alopecia areata. For the CDR3, the DNA is TGTGCCAGCAGCTTACTAGGAGGGGAAGAGACCCAGTACTTC. This gives the protein CASSLLGGEETQYF.